These T cell receptor beta chains were read from a single sample in a study of CD8+ T cells in alopecia areata. TCRdb's table, derived via immunoSEQ multiplex PCR, lists solely in-frame clones and lacks some. The table records 200,000 or so clones, around two fifths of them present only once. Sequenced here: CD4+ T cells sorted from blood, sampled at approximately week 31, from a patient treated with tofacitinib. The source of these receptors is a human donor with alopecia areata. CDR3s include the opening cysteine and the closing phenylalanine or tryptophan. The D gene is left open where the match is weak. A clone size is listed for some rows: how often the clone was seen (once, few, many), or a class if it is expanded.

CDR3	DNA	D	size	V	J
CASSPEGRSGANVLTF	TGTGCCAGCAGCCCAGAAGGGCGCTCTGGGGCCAACGTCCTGACTTTC	.	.	TRBV14	TRBJ2-6
CASSPAGMANQPQHF	TGTGCCAGCAGCCCAGCAGGGATGGCCAATCAGCCCCAGCATTTT	.	few	TRBV7-2	TRBJ1-5
CSVGRAGTSGETQYF	TGCAGCGTTGGACGAGCCGGGACTAGCGGGGAGACCCAGTACTTC	TRBD2	.	TRBV29-1	TRBJ2-5
CASSLSGRLNSPLHF	TGTGCCAGCAGTTTGTCAGGACGACTCAATTCACCCCTCCACTTT	.	few	TRBV27	TRBJ1-6
CASSLRASGIENEQFF	TGTGCCAGCAGCTTAAGGGCCAGCGGGATCGAAAATGAGCAGTTCTTC	TRBD2	.	TRBV7-3	TRBJ2-1
CAGVQAGGPQYF	TGTGCCGGAGTCCAAGCGGGGGGGCCGCAGTACTTC	TRBD2	.	TRBV30	TRBJ2-7
CASSPGRGRSSGANVLTF	TGTGCCAGCAGCCCCGGCCGGGGTAGGAGCTCTGGGGCCAACGTCCTGACTTTC	.	.	TRBV7-8	TRBJ2-6
CASNRSLPANEKLFF	TGTGCCAGTAACAGGAGCCTACCAGCTAATGAAAAACTGTTTTTT	.	many	TRBV21-1	TRBJ1-4
CAWSSAGNTGELFF	TGTGCCTGGAGCTCAGCAGGGAACACCGGGGAGCTGTTTTTT	.	.	TRBV30	TRBJ2-2
CATDDVRGGEQFF	TGTGCCACCGACGATGTCCGGGGAGGTGAGCAGTTCTTC	.	few	TRBV19	TRBJ2-1
CASSLEGNTGELFF	TGCGCCAGCAGCTTGGAGGGGAACACCGGGGAGCTGTTTTTT	.	.	TRBV5-1	TRBJ2-2
CASSQGSEQYF	TGTGCCAGCAGCCAGGGGAGCGAGCAGTACTTC	.	.	TRBV4-2	TRBJ2-7
CASSLVTGETYGYTF	TGTGCCAGCAGCTTAGTGACAGGGGAAACCTATGGCTACACCTTC	TRBD1	few	TRBV7-2	TRBJ1-2
CASSQGRGNGNQPQHF	TGCGCCAGCAGCCAAGGGCGGGGAAATGGCAATCAGCCCCAGCATTTT	.	.	TRBV4-1	TRBJ1-5
CASSQERGGRASTGELFF	TGCGCCAGCAGCCAAGAGAGAGGCGGGAGGGCGAGCACCGGGGAGCTGTTTTTT	TRBD2	.	TRBV4-1	TRBJ2-2
CSVEKNTEAFF	TGCAGCGTTGAGAAGAACACTGAAGCTTTCTTT	.	.	TRBV29-1	TRBJ1-1
CASSLDRVYNSPLHF	TGTGCCAGCAGCTTAGACAGGGTTTACAATTCACCCCTCCACTTT	.	.	TRBV7-6	TRBJ1-6
CASSQDTGLNIQYF	TGTGCCAGCAGCCAAGATACGGGTTTGAACATTCAGTACTTC	.	.	TRBV14	TRBJ2-4
CASSLSSGAQTEAFF	TGTGCCAGCAGTTTATCGTCAGGGGCGCAGACTGAAGCTTTCTTT	.	few	TRBV28	TRBJ1-1
CSVVGQGVTEAFF	TGCAGCGTTGTAGGACAGGGGGTCACTGAAGCTTTCTTT	TRBD1	few	TRBV29-1	TRBJ1-1
CASSQGTAWAPLHF	TGTGCCAGCAGCCAAGGGACGGCCTGGGCGCCCCTCCACTTT	.	many	TRBV14	TRBJ1-6
CASSPIPNYGYTF	TGTGCCAGCAGCCCGATCCCTAACTATGGCTACACCTTC	.	few	TRBV5-5	TRBJ1-2
CASSSYQTGRTEAFF	TGTGCCAGCAGTTCATACCAGACAGGGCGAACTGAAGCTTTCTTT	TRBD1	.	TRBV6-6	TRBJ1-1
CASSQDRGRTEAFF	TGTGCCAGCAGCCAGGACAGGGGACGGACTGAAGCTTTCTTT	TRBD1	.	TRBV14	TRBJ1-1
CASSFPGALSLQETQYF	TGTGCCAGCAGTTTTCCAGGGGCCCTTTCTCTCCAAGAGACCCAGTACTTC	.	.	TRBV27	TRBJ2-5
CATSRALGGGNSPLHF	TGTGCCACCAGCAGGGCCCTGGGAGGGGGTAATTCACCCCTCCACTTT	.	.	TRBV15	TRBJ1-6
CASSSEYDQPQHF	TGTGCCAGTAGCTCCGAATACGATCAGCCCCAGCATTTT	.	.	TRBV4-2	TRBJ1-5
CASSENSIYEQYF	TGTGCCAGCAGTGAAAACAGCATCTACGAGCAGTACTTC	.	.	TRBV6-5	TRBJ2-7